Listed below are T cell receptor beta chains from one sample, sequenced in a study of identical twins. Via MiXCR, TCRdb re-called the 5' RACE reads, giving one row per CDR3 protein. In the table there are about 260,000 distinct CDR3 sequences, approximately 7% of which are singletons. This sample also belongs to another study, concerning yellow fever vaccine responses in identical twins.

The sequenced sample consisted of memory (CD45RO+) T cells sorted from blood. The receptors come from a woman between 18 and 29 years old in good health. The CDR3 runs from the conserved cysteine through the conserved F or W. D genes are given only for firm matches. Some rows have no size entry. The others give once, few or many, or a class for an expanded clone.

j_gene	d_gene	abundance	v_gene	CDR3nt	CDR3aa
TRBJ1-1	TRBD1	many	TRBV4-1	TGCGCCAGCAGCCAAGGTTACAGGGGACGAAACACTGAAGCTTTCTTT	CASSQGYRGRNTEAFF
TRBJ2-1	TRBD2	few	TRBV11-3	TGTGCCAGTACCTTAGCGGGACTATACAATGAGCAGTTCTTC	CASTLAGLYNEQFF
TRBJ2-2	-	many	TRBV5-6	TGTGCCAGCAGCTTGGTTAGGTCCCCGAACACCGGGGAGCTGTTTTTT	CASSLVRSPNTGELFF
TRBJ1-5	-	-	TRBV6-2/TRBV6-3	TGTGCCAGCAGTTGGAATAGCAATCAGCCCCAGCATTTT	CASSWNSNQPQHF
TRBJ2-7	-	many	TRBV5-1	TGCGCCAGCAGCCGGGGGAGCGGATCCTACGAGCAGTACTTC	CASSRGSGSYEQYF
TRBJ2-5	-	many	TRBV2	TGTGCCAGCCGACATGGGGTAGGAGAGACCCAGTACTTC	CASRHGVGETQYF
TRBJ1-6	-	many	TRBV24-1	TGTGCCACCAGCTTGTCCAATAATTCACCCCTCCACTTT	CATSLSNNSPLHF
TRBJ2-1	-	few	TRBV5-1	TGCGCCAGCAGCCTCGGGATATTCTCCTACAATGAGCAGTTCTTC	CASSLGIFSYNEQFF
TRBJ1-1	-	few	TRBV22-1	TGTCCTGGGAGCGACAGGGGGATGAACACTGAAGCTTTCTTT	CPGSDRGMNTEAFF
TRBJ2-5	-	few	TRBV27	TGTGCCAGCAGTTTATCGCGCAGAAAGACCCAGTACTTC	CASSLSRRKTQYF
TRBJ2-3	-	many	TRBV7-6	TGTGCCAGCAGTTCAGATCGCGGGGGCCGCACAGATACGCAGTATTTT	CASSSDRGGRTDTQYF
TRBJ2-5	TRBD2	-	TRBV7-6	TGTGCCAGCAGCTTAAAGGGGAGGGGAGAGACCCAGTACTTC	CASSLKGRGETQYF
TRBJ2-7	-	many	TRBV12-3/TRBV12-4	TGTGCCAGCAGTTTGTCGGACACCACCTACGAGCAGTACTTC	CASSLSDTTYEQYF
TRBJ2-5	-	few	TRBV29-1	TGCAGCGTCCTCGGTGCCGGGACCCAAGAGACCCAGTACTTC	CSVLGAGTQETQYF
TRBJ2-1	-	many	TRBV29-1	TGCAGCGTTAAATCCGGGACGCCCGTTGAGCAGTTCTTC	CSVKSGTPVEQFF
TRBJ1-1	TRBD1	many	TRBV5-1	TGCGCCAGCAGCTCCGGGACAGTCATGAACACTGAAGCTTTCTTT	CASSSGTVMNTEAFF
TRBJ2-3	-	few	TRBV3-1	TGTGCCAGCAGCCCCCTACAGGGAAAACCCACAGATACGCAGTATTTT	CASSPLQGKPTDTQYF
TRBJ2-3	TRBD2	-	TRBV24-1	TGTGCCACCAGTGCCCCGGGAGGAGGACTAGCGGCGACAGATACGCAGTATTTT	CATSAPGGGLAATDTQYF
TRBJ2-1	-	-	TRBV5-1	TGCGCCAGCAGCTTGGTGGGGGCACGAAGGAATGAGCAGTTCTTC	CASSLVGARRNEQFF
TRBJ1-2	TRBD1	many	TRBV12-3/TRBV12-4	TGTGCCAGCAGTTTATCAGGGGGGCCGAATGGCTACACCTTC	CASSLSGGPNGYTF
TRBJ2-7	TRBD1	many	TRBV15	TGTGCCACCAGCAGAAGGACAGGGGATCGCTACGAGCAGTACTTC	CATSRRTGDRYEQYF
TRBJ1-2	-	-	TRBV12-3/TRBV12-4	TGTGCCAGCAGTTTATCGACAAGCCTCTATGGCTACACCTTC	CASSLSTSLYGYTF
TRBJ2-1	-	few	TRBV7-2	TGTGCCAGCAGCCGTGGATCGACTAATGAGCAGTTCTTC	CASSRGSTNEQFF
TRBJ2-1	-	-	TRBV9	TGTGCCAGCAGCGTAGAACAGACCTACAATGAGCAGTTCTTC	CASSVEQTYNEQFF
TRBJ2-7	-	many	TRBV7-8	TGTGCCAGCAGCAGCCGGGACCGCCTATCCTACGAGCAGTACTTC	CASSSRDRLSYEQYF
TRBJ2-3	TRBD1	-	TRBV12-3/TRBV12-4	TGTACCAGCAGCGACGGGACAGGGTCCACAGATACGCAGTATTTT	CTSSDGTGSTDTQYF
TRBJ2-7	-	few	TRBV3-1	TGTGCCAGCAGCCAAGGTACGGGAGTTCCCTCCTACGAGCAGTACTTC	CASSQGTGVPSYEQYF
TRBJ1-1	-	many	TRBV3-1	TGTGCCAGCAGCCAATCACAGGGTACCACTGAAGCTTTCTTT	CASSQSQGTTEAFF
TRBJ2-2	-	-	TRBV7-8	TGTGCCAGCAGCGTTTTGTACACCGGGGAGCTGTTTTTT	CASSVLYTGELFF
TRBJ2-7	TRBD1	many	TRBV6-5	TGTGCCAGCAGTTATGAGACAGGGACGCCAAACTACGAGCAGTACTTC	CASSYETGTPNYEQYF
TRBJ2-5	-	few	TRBV27	TGTGCCAGCAGTCCTCAGGGTCAGGGGACCCAGTACTTC	CASSPQGQGTQYF
TRBJ1-2	-	-	TRBV2	TGTGCCAGCACAACAGGCACGTTCAACTATGGCTACACCTTC	CASTTGTFNYGYTF
TRBJ2-1	-	many	TRBV2	TGTGCCAGCAGTGACCGCCTAGCCCATGAGCAGTTCTTC	CASSDRLAHEQFF
TRBJ1-4	TRBD1	many	TRBV20-1	TGCAGTGCTAACCTGGACAGGGGAGAAAAACTGTTTTTT	CSANLDRGEKLFF
TRBJ1-1	TRBD1	few	TRBV29-1	TGCAGCGTCCGAGTGGGACAGGGCACTGAAGCTTTCTTT	CSVRVGQGTEAFF
TRBJ2-3	TRBD2	few	TRBV10-3	TGTGCCATCAGTGAGTCCCAGCGGGGTGGAGATACGCAGTATTTT	CAISESQRGGDTQYF
TRBJ1-1	-	-	TRBV7-9	TGTGCCAGCAACCCCGGGACGGTTAACACTGAAGCTTTCTTT	CASNPGTVNTEAFF
TRBJ1-6	-	-	TRBV5-5	TGTGCCAGCAGCCCTCCAGGGTATAATTCACCCCTCCACTTT	CASSPPGYNSPLHF
TRBJ1-6	-	many	TRBV5-1	TGCGCCAGCAGCTTGGCGGGGAATAGTGGAAATTCACCCCTCCACTTT	CASSLAGNSGNSPLHF
TRBJ2-2	-	many	TRBV4-2	TGTGCCAGCAGGGACCGTCGCACGAACCTGGGTCAAGGTGGCACCGGGGAGCTGTTTTTT	CASRDRRTNLGQGGTGELFF
TRBJ2-1	-	few	TRBV11-2	TGTGCCAGCAGCTTAATGACGGATGAGCAGTTCTTC	CASSLMTDEQFF
TRBJ1-2	TRBD1	many	TRBV4-1	TGCGCCAGCAGCCAAGGGACAGGGGATGGTGGCTACACCTTC	CASSQGTGDGGYTF
TRBJ2-6	TRBD1	few	TRBV19	TGTGCCAGTAGTGGGGTGACAGGGGCTACTTCTGGGGCCAACGTCCTGACTTTC	CASSGVTGATSGANVLTF
TRBJ2-2	-	many	TRBV5-1	TGCGCCAGCAGCCAGGACATAGTGAACACCGGGGAGCTGTTTTTT	CASSQDIVNTGELFF
TRBJ2-5	-	few	TRBV20-1	TGCAGTGCGTCTAGAAGCGGGGAGACCCAGTACTTC	CSASRSGETQYF
TRBJ1-3	-	-	TRBV12-3/TRBV12-4	TGTGCCAGCAGTTTTAAACAGGGTAGCCTCGGAAACACCATATATTTT	CASSFKQGSLGNTIYF
TRBJ2-1	-	many	TRBV2	TGTGCCAGCAGACGGGACACTTCCTACAATGAGCAGTTCTTC	CASRRDTSYNEQFF
TRBJ2-1	TRBD2	-	TRBV20-1	TGCAGTGCTAGAGGAGAAACCGGGACTAGTCGGATGGCTGAGCAGTTCTTC	CSARGETGTSRMAEQFF
TRBJ1-1	-	-	TRBV7-2	TGTGCCAGCAGACAGCTTACGGGGGAGACTGAAGCTTTCTTT	CASRQLTGETEAFF
TRBJ1-1	-	-	TRBV5-1	TGCGCCAGCAGCTTGGACAGGGATGAAGCTTTCTTT	CASSLDRDEAFF
TRBJ1-5	TRBD1	many	TRBV4-1	TGCGCCAGCAGCCAAGAGGGGCAGGGGGCCCAGCCCCAGCATTTT	CASSQEGQGAQPQHF
TRBJ2-3	TRBD2	few	TRBV20-1	TGCAGTGCCACTCGTGGCGGGGGGGCCCCAGATACGCAGTATTTT	CSATRGGGAPDTQYF
TRBJ2-7	-	many	TRBV29-1	TGCAGCGCCCTCGGGGACCCCCCCGAGCAGTACTTC	CSALGDPPEQYF
TRBJ2-1	-	many	TRBV4-1	TGCGCCAGCAGCCAATTGCAAACGGCCTACAATGAGCAGTTCTTC	CASSQLQTAYNEQFF
TRBJ2-1	TRBD2	few	TRBV20-1	TGCTGTGCTACGGGACTAGCGGGAGGGCAAATTTACGATGAGCAGTTCTTC	CCATGLAGGQIYDEQFF
TRBJ2-1	TRBD1	few	TRBV11-3	TGTGCCAGCAGCTTATTTTCGGACAGGGGCTACAATGAGCAGTTCTTC	CASSLFSDRGYNEQFF
TRBJ1-2	-	few	TRBV27	TGTGCCAGCAGGAAAATCGGTGTCTATGGCTACACCTTC	CASRKIGVYGYTF
TRBJ1-2	TRBD1	many	TRBV20-1	TGCAGTGCTAGAGATCGGGACAGGGCGGGGGGCTATGGCTACACCTTC	CSARDRDRAGGYGYTF
TRBJ1-4	TRBD1	few	TRBV6-1	TGTGCCAGCAGGCAGACAGGGCTTACCGAAAAACTGTTTTTT	CASRQTGLTEKLFF
TRBJ1-5	-	many	TRBV5-5	TGTGCCAGCAGCCTAGGGGTTAGCAATCAGCCCCAGCATTTT	CASSLGVSNQPQHF